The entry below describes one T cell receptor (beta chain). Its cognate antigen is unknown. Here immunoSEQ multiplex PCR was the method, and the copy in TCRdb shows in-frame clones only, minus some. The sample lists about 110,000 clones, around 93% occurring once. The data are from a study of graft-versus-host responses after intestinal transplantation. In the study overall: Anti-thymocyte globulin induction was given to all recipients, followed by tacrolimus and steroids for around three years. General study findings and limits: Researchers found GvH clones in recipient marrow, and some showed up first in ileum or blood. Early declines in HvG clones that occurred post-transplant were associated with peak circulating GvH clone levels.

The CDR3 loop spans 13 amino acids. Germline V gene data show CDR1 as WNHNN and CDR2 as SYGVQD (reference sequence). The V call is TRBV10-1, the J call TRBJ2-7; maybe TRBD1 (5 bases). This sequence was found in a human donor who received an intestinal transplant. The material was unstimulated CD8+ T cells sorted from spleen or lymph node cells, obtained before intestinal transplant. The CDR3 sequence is CPSFGQGDYEQYF. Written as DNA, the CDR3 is TGCCCAAGCTTCGGGCAGGGCGACTACGAGCAGTACTTC.